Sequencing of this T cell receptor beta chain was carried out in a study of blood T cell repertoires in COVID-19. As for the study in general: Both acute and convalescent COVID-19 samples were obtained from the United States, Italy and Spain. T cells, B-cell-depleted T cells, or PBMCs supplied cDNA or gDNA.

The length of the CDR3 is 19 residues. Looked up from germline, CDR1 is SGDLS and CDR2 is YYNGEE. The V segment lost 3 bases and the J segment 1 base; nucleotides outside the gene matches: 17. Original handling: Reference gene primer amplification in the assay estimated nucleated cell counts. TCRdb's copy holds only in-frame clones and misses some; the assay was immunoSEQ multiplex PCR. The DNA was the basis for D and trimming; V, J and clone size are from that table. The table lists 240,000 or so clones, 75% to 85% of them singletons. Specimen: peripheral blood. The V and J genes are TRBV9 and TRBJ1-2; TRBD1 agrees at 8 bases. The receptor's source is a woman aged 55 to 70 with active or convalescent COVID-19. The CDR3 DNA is TGTGCCAGCAGCGACCGACAGGGGCGTCCCTCTATGTTTAACTATGGCTACACCTTC. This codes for CASSDRQGRPSMFNYGYTF.